A single sample gave rise to the 6 T cell receptor beta chains below, sequenced in a study of T cell responses to AZD1222 COVID-19 vaccine. Sequencing was performed with immunoSEQ multiplex PCR; in TCRdb, only in-frame clones are kept and a portion is missing. There are 100,000 to 150,000 clones in the sample; 70% to 90% occur only once, and around 12% lies in the top ten. The sequences come from peripheral blood, collected on day 0 of AZD1222 vaccination. The receptors were gathered from an adult in good health.

V and J are TRBV12-3 or TRBV12-4 and TRBJ2-2; D gene unclear. V was clipped by 4 bases and J by 2 bases, with 5 bases between them. The CDR3 runs 13 residues. The CDR3 nucleotides read TGTGCCAGCAGTTCCTCAAACACCGGGGAGCTGTTTTTT. Its protein is CASSSSNTGELFF.

This clone was observed a single time. The V and J genes are TRBV4-1 and TRBJ2-7; D uncertain. The V gene's germline CDR1 is MGHRA and CDR2 YSYEKL. The CDR3 has 14 residues. V was pared by 4 bases and J by 0 bases, with 10 bases between. In DNA, the CDR3 is TGCGCCAGCAGCCCGCAAGTCAGCTCCTACGAGCAGTACTTC. It is translated as CASSPQVSSYEQYF.

The chain uses TRBV7-9 and TRBJ1-2; weak D call: TRBD1 (5 bases). Per the germline V gene, CDR1 is SEHNR and CDR2 is FQNEAQ (reference sequence). This CDR3 contains 14 residues. V was trimmed by 5 bases and J by 5 bases, leaving 15 bases between them. CDR3 sequence: CASSPGSMGYGYTF. The CDR3 region has the DNA TGTGCCAGCAGCCCAGGGTCTATGGGGTATGGCTACACCTTC. Variable domain in full (rest from reference TRBV7-9 and TRBJ1-2): DTGVSQNPRHKITKRGQNVTFRCDPISEHNRLYWYRQTLGQGPEFLTYFQNEAQLEKSRLLSDRFSAERPKGSFSTLEIQRTEQGDSAMYLCASSPGSMGYGYTFGSGTRLTVV.

This chain links TRBV11-2 with TRBJ1-2, with D uncertain. Germline CDR1 and CDR2: SGHAT and FQNNGV. V was shortened by 3 bases and J by 3 bases, with 8 bases between the two germline ends. This CDR3 contains 13 residues. Here the CDR3 DNA reads TGTGCCAGCAGCTTGCAGGAGGACTATGGCTACACCTTC. Its protein product is CASSLQEDYGYTF.

The V gene is TRBV7-3, the J gene TRBJ1-2, with a tentative D call TRBD1 (6 bases). The CDR3 totals 15 residues. V was cut by 1 base and J by 5 bases, with 14 bases left in between. CDR1 is SGHTA and CDR2 is FQGTGA in the germline V gene. In DNA, the CDR3 is TGTGCCAGCAGCTTAAGGGGAGGGGGAGCTTATGGCTACACCTTC. It translates to CASSLRGGGAYGYTF.

This clone has only one observation. The chain recombines TRBV29-1 with TRBJ1-2; 9 bases agree with TRBD1. Per the germline V gene, CDR1 is SQVTM and CDR2 is ANQGSEA. With V trimmed by 0 bases and J by 2 bases, 7 bases remained unmatched. The CDR3 has 16 residues. The CDR3 DNA is TGCAGCGTTGAAGATGGGGGACAGGGACCAAACTATGGCTACACCTTC. Translation: CSVEDGGQGPNYGYTF.